This passage covers 10 T cell receptor beta chains from one sample sequenced in a study of lymphopenia after photon versus proton radiotherapy. Assay used: immunoSEQ multiplex PCR; TCRdb lists only in-frame clones, some missing. This repertoire shows around 66,000 clones, around 85% found once; its top ten account for approximately 2%. Sequencing used peripheral blood, obtained from a patient treated with photon-based radiotherapy. These receptors all stem from a man aged 40-49 years with gastric cancer.

This clone occurred once. The V gene is TRBV9, the J gene TRBJ2-7, with 9 bases fitting TRBD2. The CDR3 loop spans 16 amino acids. V trimming: 0 bases; J trimming: 3 bases; junction bases outside the gene matches: 7. Germline CDR1 is SGDLS and CDR2 is YYNGEE. In nucleotides, the CDR3 is TGTGCCAGCAGCGTAGGGTTGGCGGGGGGGCTCTACGAGCAGTACTTC. Amino acid sequence: CASSVGLAGGLYEQYF.

The chain employs TRBV7-2 and TRBJ2-5, with D possibly matching TRBD2 (5 bases). This CDR3 comprises 14 residues. The germline V gene encodes CDR1 SGHTA and CDR2 FQGNSA. V lost 1 base and J 13 bases, leaving 19 bases between the germline ends. CDR3 sequence reads: CASSLDQADRPAYF. In DNA form, the CDR3 reads TGTGCCAGCAGCTTAGATCAAGCGGACCGTCCAGCGTACTTC.

The CDR3 region is CASSTREGWGGTYEQYF. The CDR3 DNA reads as TGTGCCAGCAGCACAAGAGAGGGGTGGGGTGGGACCTACGAGCAGTACTTC. The genes are TRBV11-2 and TRBJ2-5; D might be TRBD1 or TRBD2, each matching 5 bases. The J call may be wrong; the DNA end is better matched by TRBJ2-7. CDR3 size: 17 residues. CDR1 is SGHAT and CDR2 is FQNNGV in the germline V gene.

The count of this clone is one. The J gene is TRBJ2-3, the V gene TRBV11-3; tentatively, D is TRBD2 (5 bases). Germline loops: CDR1 SGHNT, CDR2 YENEEA. With 4 bases removed from V and 4 bases from J, the gap between germline ends came to 12 bases. The CDR3 runs to 14 residues. The CDR3 region has the DNA TGTGCCAGCAGCTCCCGGAGGTCTCCAGATACGCAGTATTTT. It translates to CASSSRRSPDTQYF.

This clone was detected only once. This chain links TRBV11-2 with TRBJ2-7; 8 nucleotides agree with TRBD2. V dropped 1 base and J dropped 3; count of bases not matched to a gene: 5. Germline lookup yields CDR1 SGHAT and CDR2 FQNNGV. This CDR3 spans 15 amino acids. The CDR3 DNA reads TGTGCCAGCAGCTTAGGCGGCGGGGGGAACTACGAGCAGTACTTC. As protein: CASSLGGGGNYEQYF.

The rearrangement links TRBV19 to TRBJ2-7; tentatively, D is TRBD1 (6 bases). Trimming removed 3 bases at V and 0 bases at J, with 24 bases between. CDR1 and CDR2 (germline): LNHDA, SQIVND (reference sequence). The CDR3 has 19 amino acids. CDR3 sequence: CASSISGMNREPSSYEQYF. The CDR3, as DNA: TGTGCCAGTAGTATTTCGGGGATGAACAGGGAGCCGAGCTCCTACGAGCAGTACTTC.

The chain uses TRBV13 and TRBJ2-7; D remains unclear. Trimming cost V 8 bases and J 7 bases, with 18 bases left between them. This CDR3 is built from 13 residues. Germline loops: CDR1 PRHDT, CDR2 FYEKMQ (reference sequence). The CDR3 DNA reads as TGTGCCAGCTCTACGAATAGGGAAGTGGAGCAGTACTTC. Translated: CASSTNREVEQYF.

This rearrangement joins TRBV7-3 to TRBJ2-3; the D gene could be TRBD1 or TRBD2 (5 bases each). The CDR3 is made up of 14 amino acids. V was cut by 5 bases and J by 2 bases, with 11 bases left in between. CDR1 and CDR2 from the germline V gene are SGHTA and FQGTGA. The CDR3: CASSPSGTTDTQYF. CDR3 bases: TGTGCCAGCAGCCCTTCGGGGACCACAGATACGCAGTATTTT.

The chain links TRBV10-3 to TRBJ2-6, with TRBD1 matching over 10 bases. This CDR3 spans 17 amino acids. Trimming at V came to 2 bases and at J to 3 bases, leaving 4 bases not matched to a gene. Per the germline V gene, CDR1 is ENHRY and CDR2 is SYGVKD. The CDR3 sequence is CAISEPGQGVGANVLTF. CDR3 nucleotide sequence: TGTGCCATCAGTGAGCCCGGACAGGGGGTTGGGGCCAACGTCCTGACTTTC.

This clone showed up just once. J is TRBJ1-4 and V is TRBV19, with 7 bases lining up with TRBD1. Germline CDR1 reads LNHDA; CDR2 reads SQIVND (reference sequence). J gave up 6 bases and V 5 bases, and 6 bases lay outside the gene matches. The CDR3 is 14 amino acids. The CDR3 sequence: CASSPGQFHEKLFF. The CDR3 bases are TGTGCCAGTAGTCCGGGACAGTTTCATGAAAAACTGTTTTTT.